This entry lists 10 T cell receptor beta chains sequenced from one sample in a study of Ad26.COV2.S vaccination and SARS-CoV-2 variants. Noted treatment: 15 to 20 received Ad26.COV2.S at low or high dose, single or two shots; 5 received placebo; per-sample allocation not given. Sampling happened 63 days after the first vaccine or placebo injection. Sequencing used immunoSEQ multiplex PCR; TCRdb keeps in-frame clones, though not all of them. The sample lists around 340,000 clones, 85% to 90% seen once, with just under 5% in the top ten. The sequences come from peripheral blood, collected in a trial of Ad26.COV2.S vaccine versus placebo. These receptor sequences come from a person between 18 and 65 years old who received the Ad26.COV2.S COVID-19 vaccine or a placebo.

V is TRBV7-2 and J is TRBJ1-2; maybe TRBD1 (5 bases). The germline V gene has CDR1 SGHTA and CDR2 FQGNSA. V was clipped by 5 bases and J by 2 bases, with 21 bases between them. The CDR3 is made up of 17 amino acids. CDR3 in amino acids: CASSPDSFGTFNYGYTF. As DNA, the CDR3 is TGTGCCAGCAGCCCTGACAGTTTCGGGACCTTCAACTATGGCTACACCTTC.

The J gene is TRBJ1-5, the V gene TRBV15; TRBD1 matches at 8 bases. The length of the CDR3 is 15 residues. Per germline, CDR1 LNHNV and CDR2 YYDKDF (reference sequence). The V and J ends lost 5 bases and 4 bases, in that order; junction bases with no gene match: 7. This CDR3 is CATSPRTGQNQPQHF. The CDR3 DNA follows: TGTGCCACCAGCCCCCGGACAGGGCAGAATCAGCCCCAGCATTTT.

This rearrangement joins TRBV19 to TRBJ2-6; D possibly corresponds to TRBD1 (6 bases). The length of the CDR3 is 17 residues. V lost 5 bases and J 0 bases, leaving 14 bases between the germline ends. Germline lookup yields CDR1 LNHDA and CDR2 SQIVND (reference sequence). CDR3 sequence (DNA): TGTGCCAGTAGTTTATACAGGGTTGGCTCTGGGGCCAACGTCCTGACTTTC. It is translated as CASSLYRVGSGANVLTF.

The chain links TRBV4-1 to TRBJ2-4, with 8 positions matching TRBD2. CDR3 size: 20 residues. Per germline, CDR1 MGHRA and CDR2 YSYEKL. V lost 0 bases and J lost 3; bases outside the gene matches: 16. DNA for the CDR3: TGCGCCAGCAGCCAAGACATAGCGGGACATACAGACACGCACAAAAACATTCAGTACTTC. It is translated as CASSQDIAGHTDTHKNIQYF.

The V gene is TRBV10-1, the J gene TRBJ2-1, with 8 positions matching TRBD2. The CDR3 totals 12 residues. V lost 3 bases and J lost 8; bases outside the gene matches: 0. Germline CDR1 and CDR2: WNHNN and SYGVQD (reference sequence). CDR3 loop: CASSDSGDEQFF. The CDR3 nucleotides are TGCGCCAGCAGTGATAGCGGGGATGAGCAGTTCTTC.

The gene calls are TRBV25-1 and TRBJ2-7; D possibly uses TRBD1 or TRBD2 (5 bases each). The length of the CDR3 is 14 residues. Trimming took off 3 bases at V and 2 bases at J, with 11 bases between the two ends. Per the germline V gene, CDR1 is MGHDK and CDR2 is SYGVNS. The CDR3 sequence: CASSEGDMAYEQYF. In DNA, the CDR3 is TGTGCCAGCAGTGAGGGGGATATGGCCTACGAGCAGTACTTC.

This rearrangement joins TRBV7-9 to TRBJ1-4, with a possible D match to TRBD1 (5 bases). The CDR3 covers 16 residues. The germline V gene has CDR1 SEHNR and CDR2 FQNEAQ (reference sequence). V was trimmed by 1 base and J by 3 bases, leaving 12 bases between them. CDR3 sequence (DNA): TGTGCCAGCAGCTTAGAAACGGGAGGGGCTAATGAAAAACTGTTTTTT. The encoded protein is CASSLETGGANEKLFF.

This clone was found once. The chain carries TRBV2 and TRBJ1-4, with D unresolved. Germline CDR1 SNHLY, CDR2 FYNNEI. The CDR3 spans 14 residues. The V and J ends lost 6 bases and 2 bases respectively, with 10 bases between them. The CDR3 loop reads CASRSGSTNEKLFF. CDR3 DNA sequence: TGTGCCAGCAGGTCGGGGTCCACTAATGAAAAACTGTTTTTT.

This clone was picked up a small number of times. The genes are TRBV7-6 and TRBJ1-6; D gene ambiguous. Germline V gives CDR1 SGHVS, CDR2 FNYEAQ. This CDR3 comprises 15 residues. V lost 1 base and J 11 bases, leaving 15 bases between the germline ends. Written as DNA, the CDR3 is TGTGCCAGCAGCTTAGATGGACTACCAGCGGCACCCCTCCACTTT. It codes for CASSLDGLPAAPLHF. Looking up the rest from reference TRBV7-6 and TRBJ1-6 gives the full variable domain: GAGVSQSPRYKVTKRGQDVALRCDPISGHVSLYWYRQALGQGPEFLTYFNYEAQQDKSGLPNDRFSAERPEGSISTLTIQRTEQRDSAMYRCASSLDGLPAAPLHFGNGTRLTVT.

In DNA, the CDR3 is TGTGCCAGCTCACCCAGGACAGGGGGAGAGCAAGCTTTCTTT. Encoded protein: CASSPRTGGEQAFF. The chain is built from TRBV18 and TRBJ1-1; 10 bases are shared with TRBD1. CDR1 and CDR2 from the germline V gene are KGHSH and LQKENI. V was pared by 3 bases and J by 9 bases, with 7 bases of the junction left unmatched. The CDR3 sequence is 14 residues long.